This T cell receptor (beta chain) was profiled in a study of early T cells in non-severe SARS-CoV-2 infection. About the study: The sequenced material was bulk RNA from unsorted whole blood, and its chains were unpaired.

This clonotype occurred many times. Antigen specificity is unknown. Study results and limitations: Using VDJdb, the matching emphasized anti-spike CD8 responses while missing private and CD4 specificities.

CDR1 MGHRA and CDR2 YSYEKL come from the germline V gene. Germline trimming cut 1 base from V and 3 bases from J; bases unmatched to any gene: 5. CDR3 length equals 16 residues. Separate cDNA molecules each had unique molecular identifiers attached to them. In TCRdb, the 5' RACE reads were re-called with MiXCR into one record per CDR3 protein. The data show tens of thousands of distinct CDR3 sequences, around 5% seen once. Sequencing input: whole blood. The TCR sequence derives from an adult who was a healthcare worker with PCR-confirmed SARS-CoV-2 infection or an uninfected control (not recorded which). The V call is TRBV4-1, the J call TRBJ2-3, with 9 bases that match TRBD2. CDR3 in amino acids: CASSQALAGGTDTQYF. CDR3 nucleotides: TGCGCCAGCAGCCAAGCTCTCGCGGGAGGGACAGATACGCAGTATTTT.